The 27 T cell receptor beta chains listed next were all sequenced from one sample in a study of shared clonotypes between healthy human individuals. Naive-designated CD8 cells lacked CD45RO, were positively enriched for CCR7, and omitted terminally differentiated effector memory CD45RA+ cells. Profiled with immunoSEQ multiplex PCR; TCRdb holds only in-frame clones, not every one. The sample carries about 750,000 clones, roughly 92% recorded once. Sequenced material: naive CD8+ T cells sorted from blood. All receptors come from a man aged 25-40 years in good health.

The rearrangement uses TRBV27 and TRBJ2-1; 9 bases are a match to TRBD2. Germline lookup yields CDR1 MNHEY and CDR2 SMNVEV (reference sequence). With V trimmed by 5 bases and J by 7 bases, 18 bases remained unmatched. The CDR3 has 18 amino acids. The CDR3 loop reads CASSTRLITSGRGNEQFF. The DNA for the CDR3 is TGTGCCAGCAGTACCCGACTTATTACTAGCGGGCGAGGTAATGAGCAGTTCTTC.

V and J are TRBV13 and TRBJ2-7, with D perhaps TRBD2 (5 bases). V lost 0 bases to trimming and J lost 6 bases, with 9 bases between them. The CDR3 length is 13 residues. Germline V gene data show CDR1 as PRHDT and CDR2 as FYEKMQ (reference sequence). The CDR3 protein is CASSLGGSAEQYF. CDR3 bases: TGTGCCAGCAGCTTAGGGGGGAGCGCCGAGCAGTACTTC.

V is TRBV7-6 and J is TRBJ2-1; the D call may be TRBD1 or TRBD2 (5 bases each). Germline CDR1 and CDR2: SGHVS and FNYEAQ. Trimming took off 5 bases at V and 8 bases at J, with 25 bases between the two ends. The CDR3 is 17 amino acids. The CDR3 DNA sequence: TGTGCCAGCAGCATCGACAGACAAATCGTGACTACGGATGAGCAGTTCTTC. Protein product: CASSIDRQIVTTDEQFF.

V usage is TRBV9 and J usage is TRBJ2-2; 8 bases match TRBD1. With 3 bases clipped from V and 5 bases from J, the junction kept 12 bases outside the gene matches. CDR3 length: 17 amino acids. Germline assignment: CDR1 SGDLS and CDR2 YYNGEE. CDR3 sequence (DNA): TGTGCCAGCAGCGCAGATAGGCAGGGGGCTGGTACCGGGGAGCTGTTTTTT. Translation: CASSADRQGAGTGELFF.

The chain has TRBV30 and TRBJ1-4; D gene uncertain. The CDR3 covers 13 residues. V dropped 4 bases and J dropped 4 bases, with 10 bases sitting between them. Germline V CDR1 and CDR2: GTSNPN, SVGIG (reference sequence). This CDR3 is CAWTSRVNEKLFF. The CDR3 nucleotides read TGTGCCTGGACCTCGAGGGTTAATGAAAAACTGTTTTTT.

The CDR3 protein is CASGLQGPGELFF. The DNA of the CDR3 is TGTGCTAGTGGCCTGCAGGGGCCCGGGGAGCTGTTTTTT. The chain is built from TRBV12-5 and TRBJ2-2; possible D gene TRBD1, 6 bases. CDR1 is LGHNT and CDR2 is FRNRAP in the germline V gene. This CDR3 has 13 residues. V was pared by 6 bases and J by 6 bases, with 11 bases between.

Turning to this clone: Other DNA sequences in this specimen translate into the identical CDR3. The chain uses TRBV6-1 and TRBJ1-2; no clear D. The CDR3 extends over 13 amino acids. In germline, CDR1 is MNHNS, CDR2 SASEGT. V lost 5 bases, J lost 2 bases, and 9 bases lay in between. In DNA, the CDR3 is TGTGCCAGCAGTCCCGGGAGAAACTATGGCTACACCTTC. It translates to CASSPGRNYGYTF.

Worth noting for this clone: At one end, the junction sequence differs from germline, possibly due to a read error. Other DNA sequences in this sample translate to the same CDR3. This CDR3 is CASSLADSYEQYF. In DNA, the CDR3 is TGTGCCAGCAGCCTAGCGGACTCCTACGAGCAGTACTTC. The rearrangement joins TRBV7-9 to TRBJ2-7, with TRBD2 matching over 7 bases. Looked up from germline, CDR1 is SEHNR and CDR2 is FQNEAQ (reference sequence). This CDR3 region has 13 residues.

The rearrangement joins TRBV6-6 to TRBJ1-1, with 8 bases that match TRBD1. This CDR3 spans 12 amino acids. Germline trimming cut 5 bases from V and 7 bases from J; bases unmatched to any gene: 3. Germline V lookup: CDR1 MNHNY, CDR2 SVGAGI (reference sequence). The chain's CDR3 is CASSGQGLEAFF. The CDR3 bases are TGTGCCAGCAGTGGACAGGGCCTTGAAGCTTTCTTT.

The chain joins TRBV4-3 to TRBJ1-1, with D hard to call. The CDR3 contains 13 residues. The ends were cut back, 2 bases at V and 0 bases at J, with 4 bases in the middle. From germline, CDR1 is LGHNA and CDR2 YSLEER. The CDR3 DNA sequence: TGCGCCAGCAGCCAAAGTCTGAACACTGAAGCTTTCTTT. It specifies CASSQSLNTEAFF.

This chain uses TRBV30 with TRBJ1-5; no reliable D call. The CDR3 is made up of 13 amino acids. V was shortened by 0 bases and J by 3 bases, with 6 bases between the two germline ends. Germline CDR1 reads GTSNPN; CDR2 reads SVGIG (reference sequence). DNA for the CDR3: TGTGCCTGGAGTGTTGAGGCCAATCAGCCCCAGCATTTT. Amino acids: CAWSVEANQPQHF.

Remarks on this clone: This same CDR3 is encoded by further DNA sequences in the sample. J is TRBJ2-7 and V is TRBV28, with D uncertain. Germline CDR1 reads MDHEN; CDR2 reads SYDVKM. The V end was cut by 3 bases, the J end by 6 bases, with 6 bases between. The CDR3 sequence is 11 residues long. The CDR3 DNA reads TGTGCCAGCAGTTTTTCGGGCGAGCAGTACTTC. Translating it yields CASSFSGEQYF.

The CDR3 coding sequence is TGTGCCAGCAGCTTTTCCTACAGGGGAAGCAATCAGCCCCAGCATTTT. Its translation is CASSFSYRGSNQPQHF. V is TRBV7-2 and J is TRBJ1-5, with 7 bases fitting TRBD1. V was clipped by 3 bases and J by 1 base; unmatched bases: 6. The CDR3 is 16 amino acids. Germline CDR1 SGHTA, CDR2 FQGNSA.

V and J are TRBV2 and TRBJ2-1; D possibly corresponds to TRBD2 (6 bases). The CDR3 consists of 15 residues. V was trimmed by 6 bases and J by 5 bases, leaving 17 bases between them. Germline lookup yields CDR1 SNHLY and CDR2 FYNNEI. CDR3 bases: TGTGCCAGCAGCCCGGGACTTGGAGCGAACAATGAGCAGTTCTTC. Its protein is CASSPGLGANNEQFF. Full variable domain (outside the CDR3, taken from reference TRBV2 and TRBJ2-1): EPEVTQTPSHQVTQMGQEVILRCVPISNHLYFYWYRQILGQKVEFLVSFYNNEISEKSEIFDDQFSVERPDGSNFTLKIRSTKLEDSAMYFCASSPGLGANNEQFFGPGTRLTVL.

The CDR3 is CASSLYWGSYEQYF. The CDR3 coding sequence is TGTGCCAGCAGCTTATATTGGGGGAGCTACGAGCAGTACTTC. The chain recombines TRBV5-5 with TRBJ2-7; D may match TRBD1 or TRBD2 (5 bases each). Germline CDR1 and CDR2: SGHKS and YYEKEE (reference sequence). There are 14 residues in the CDR3. V was trimmed by 2 bases and J by 3 bases, leaving 12 bases between them.

The J gene is TRBJ2-7, the V gene TRBV19; 7 bases are a match to TRBD1. Unmatched junction bases numbered 4, after V lost 4 bases and J lost 1 base. Germline lookup yields CDR1 LNHDA and CDR2 SQIVND (reference sequence). This CDR3 comprises 14 residues. The CDR3 DNA reads TGTGCCAGTAGTACCCCGGGACAGTCCTACGAGCAGTACTTC. The encoded protein is CASSTPGQSYEQYF.

The chain links TRBV27 to TRBJ1-5; maybe TRBD1 (5 bases). The germline CDR1 and CDR2 sequences are MNHEY and SMNVEV (reference sequence). The CDR3 totals 17 residues. The V and J ends lost 5 bases and 0 bases respectively, with 17 bases between them. CDR3 sequence reads: CASSGETGGYSNQPQHF. In DNA form, the CDR3 reads TGTGCCAGCAGTGGGGAGACGGGGGGTTATAGCAATCAGCCCCAGCATTTT.

The rearrangement joins TRBV2 to TRBJ1-2; possibly TRBD1 for D (5 bases). CDR1 is SNHLY and CDR2 is FYNNEI in the germline V gene. The CDR3 sequence is 13 residues long. V gave up 11 bases and J gave up 2 bases, with 15 bases separating them. The CDR3 sequence is CACYKGRNYGYTF. The CDR3 nucleotides are TGTGCCTGTTATAAGGGGCGAAACTATGGCTACACCTTC.

The V and J genes are TRBV11-3 and TRBJ2-7; 10 bases map to TRBD2. The ends lost 3 bases at V and 2 bases at J; junction bases unmatched: 7. CDR3 size: 16 residues. The germline V gene encodes CDR1 SGHNT and CDR2 YENEEA. The CDR3 sequence: CASSFNGLAEAYEQYF. In nucleotides, the CDR3 is TGTGCCAGCAGCTTTAATGGACTAGCGGAAGCCTACGAGCAGTACTTC.

The chain links TRBV9 to TRBJ2-7; maybe TRBD2 (5 bases). The V gene's germline CDR1 is SGDLS and CDR2 YYNGEE. V was shortened by 1 base and J by 1 base, with 12 bases between the two germline ends. The CDR3 loop spans 15 amino acids. CDR3 DNA: TGTGCCAGCAGCGTATCCGGGGTAGCGTCCTACGAGCAGTACTTC. It translates to CASSVSGVASYEQYF.

In this sample, this clone turned up once. The chain employs TRBV14 and TRBJ2-7; D unclear. This CDR3 region has 13 residues. Germline lookup yields CDR1 SGHDN and CDR2 FVKESK. Between the trimmed V and J ends, which lost 4 bases and 4 bases, there was a span of 11 bases. CDR3 amino acids: CASSPEQWYEQYF. CDR3 bases: TGTGCCAGCAGCCCTGAACAGTGGTACGAGCAGTACTTC.

The gene calls are TRBV6-1 and TRBJ2-2; no definite D call. Germline-derived CDR1 and CDR2 are MNHNS and SASEGT. The CDR3 extends over 16 amino acids. V lost 2 bases and J lost 6, with 16 bases in between. CDR3 sequence (DNA): TGTGCCAGCAGTGAATTGGGCGGAGTGAAGGCCGGGGAGCTGTTTTTT. Translated: CASSELGGVKAGELFF.

CDR3 DNA: TGTGCCACCAGCAGAGATCGAGGACAGGGGGCGGATGGCTACACCTTC. It specifies CATSRDRGQGADGYTF. The chain is built from TRBV15 and TRBJ1-2, with 11 bases lining up with TRBD1. Looked up from germline, CDR1 is LNHNV and CDR2 is YYDKDF (reference sequence). CDR3 length equals 16 residues. Germline trimming cut 0 bases from V and 6 bases from J; bases unmatched to any gene: 6.

This clone was observed a single time. The V and J genes are TRBV30 and TRBJ2-1; 9 positions agree with TRBD2. This CDR3 comprises 13 residues. Germline-derived CDR1 and CDR2 are GTSNPN and SVGIG (reference sequence). The junction had 4 bases not matched to a gene; V was cut back by 7 bases and J by 3 bases. CDR3 sequence (DNA): TGTGCCTCGTTACTAGCGGGCTACAATGAGCAGTTCTTC. This encodes CASLLAGYNEQFF.

CDR3 sequence (DNA): TGTGCCATCAGCACTGACGGACGTGAAGCTTTCTTT. This gives the protein CAISTDGREAFF. This chain uses TRBV10-3 with TRBJ1-1, with D hard to call. V was cut by 6 bases and J by 7 bases, with 12 bases left in between. The CDR3 spans 12 residues. The germline CDR1 and CDR2 sequences are ENHRY and SYGVKD.

The chain couples TRBV9 to TRBJ2-5; tentative D call: TRBD2 (6 bases). From germline, CDR1 is SGDLS and CDR2 YYNGEE. V was cut by 4 bases and J by 3 bases, with 16 bases left in between. This CDR3 region has 15 residues. The CDR3 nucleotides read TGTGCCAGCAGCCCCCCGACTAGTGGAGAAGAGACCCAGTACTTC. It yields the protein CASSPPTSGEETQYF.

About this clone itself: Other DNA sequences in the same sample also yield this CDR3. The CDR3 protein is CASSGNTEAFF. The CDR3, as DNA: TGTGCCAGCAGTGGAAACACTGAAGCTTTCTTT. The V and J genes are TRBV28 and TRBJ1-1; D not certain. V lost 5 bases and J 2 bases, leaving 3 bases between the germline ends. Germline loops: CDR1 MDHEN, CDR2 SYDVKM. The CDR3 spans 11 residues.